These 9 T cell receptor beta chains came from one sample sequenced in a study of OX40 agonist ivuxolimab in advanced cancers. The method was immunoSEQ multiplex PCR; TCRdb's version includes in-frame clones alone and lacks a portion of them. The data show about 73,000 clones, with approximately 91% seen just once and less than 0.8% held by the top ten. This material consisted of CD4+ or CD8+ T cells sorted from blood, taken in a trial of the OX40 agonist ivuxolimab. The receptor set was obtained from an adult with an advanced solid tumor such as melanoma, head and neck, liver or kidney cancer.

The V and J genes are TRBV9 and TRBJ2-3; D perhaps matches TRBD1 (5 bases). The CDR3 has 18 amino acids. Germline CDR1 reads SGDLS; CDR2 reads YYNGEE. V was shortened by 3 bases and J by 0 bases, with 20 bases between the two germline ends. CDR3 in DNA: TGTGCCAGCAGCGACCGACAAGGCAGGACACCTAGCACAGATACGCAGTATTTT. Its translation is CASSDRQGRTPSTDTQYF.

This CDR3 is CAWSVGGTSGYTF. CDR3 nucleotide sequence: TGTGCCTGGAGCGTCGGGGGAACATCTGGCTACACCTTC. V usage is TRBV30 and J usage is TRBJ1-2; the D gene is possibly TRBD1 (5 bases). V lost 3 bases, J lost 7 bases, and 15 bases lay in between. The CDR3 has 13 amino acids. CDR1 and CDR2 (germline): GTSNPN, SVGIG (reference sequence). The full variable domain, with the rest looked up from reference TRBV30 and TRBJ1-2, is SQTIHQWPATLVQPVGSPLSLECTVEGTSNPNLYWYRQAAGRGLQLLFYSVGIGQISSEVPQNLSASRPQDRQFILSSKKLLLSDSGFYLCAWSVGGTSGYTFGSGTRLTVV.

The chain joins TRBV5-1 to TRBJ2-2, with TRBD2 identical over 9 bases. The CDR3 has 14 residues. Trimming at V came to 3 bases and at J to 6 bases, leaving 3 bases not matched to a gene. From germline, CDR1 is SGHRS and CDR2 YFSETQ. Written as DNA, the CDR3 is TGCGCCAGCAGCTATAGCGGGAGTGCCGGGGAGCTGTTTTTT. It encodes CASSYSGSAGELFF.

This chain connects TRBV6-6 to TRBJ1-1; D is unclear. Per the germline V gene, CDR1 is MNHNY and CDR2 is SVGAGI (reference sequence). CDR3 length: 13 residues. V shed 4 bases and J shed 1 base, with 7 bases lying between them. Written as DNA, the CDR3 is TGTGCCAGCAGTTCGGACTGGAACACTGAAGCTTTCTTT. As protein: CASSSDWNTEAFF.

The chain joins TRBV7-2 to TRBJ2-3; D uncertain. CDR3 length equals 11 residues. Germline V gives CDR1 SGHTA, CDR2 FQGNSA. V was trimmed by 7 bases and J by 6 bases, leaving 8 bases between them. CDR3 nucleotides: TGTGCCAGCACCGCCTGGGATACGCAGTATTTT. Protein sequence: CASTAWDTQYF.

The count of this clone is one. The chain employs TRBV11-2 and TRBJ2-3; D gene uncertain. The germline gives CDR1 SGHAT, CDR2 FQNNGV. The CDR3 loop spans 12 amino acids. V was shortened by 0 bases and J by 14 bases, with 12 bases between the two germline ends. CDR3 DNA: TGTGCCAGCAGCTTAGAAGTGTACAGTGCGTATTTT. This sequence encodes CASSLEVYSAYF.

This rearrangement joins TRBV5-1 to TRBJ1-4; D is ambiguous. V gave up 0 bases and J gave up 7 bases, with 10 bases separating them. There are 14 residues in the CDR3. Germline assignment: CDR1 SGHRS and CDR2 YFSETQ. The CDR3 coding sequence is TGCGCCAGCAGCTTGGATTCGATAGGTGAAAAACTGTTTTTT. It translates to CASSLDSIGEKLFF.

CDR3 region: CASSIKLAGGELFF. For the CDR3, the DNA is TGTGCCAGTAGTATCAAACTAGCTGGCGGGGAGCTGTTTTTT. The gene calls are TRBV19 and TRBJ2-2; the D gene is possibly TRBD2 (6 bases). V lost 3 bases to trimming and J lost 7 bases, with 12 bases between them. Per germline, CDR1 LNHDA and CDR2 SQIVND (reference sequence). The CDR3 loop spans 14 amino acids.

The rearrangement joins TRBV2 to TRBJ1-5, with D hard to call. V dropped 4 bases and J dropped 1 base, with 11 bases sitting between them. The CDR3 runs to 15 residues. The germline V gene has CDR1 SNHLY and CDR2 FYNNEI. This CDR3 reads CASSVEGLSNQPQHF. The CDR3 nucleotides are TGTGCCAGCAGTGTGGAAGGGCTAAGCAATCAGCCCCAGCATTTT.